The T cell receptor (beta chain) under discussion was sequenced for a study of T cell responses to AZD1222 COVID-19 vaccine. Study conclusions and caveats: Per reports, nearly half of all spike-specific TCRs target regions that are unmutated in variants.

Concerning this clone: Its target is not known.

Generated by immunoSEQ multiplex PCR, the TCRdb table keeps only in-frame clones and is missing some. The table includes 110,000 or so clones, over 75% detected once. Sequencing used peripheral blood, obtained on day 0 of AZD1222 vaccination. The TCR comes from an adult in good health.

Here the CDR3 reads CASLSPSGSSNQPQHF. The CDR3, as DNA: TGTGCCAGCCTCTCTCCCTCGGGGTCTAGCAATCAGCCCCAGCATTTT. V usage is TRBV28 and J usage is TRBJ1-5; unclear D gene. Trimming pared 8 bases from V and 0 bases from J, leaving 17 bases between. Germline V lookup: CDR1 MDHEN, CDR2 SYDVKM. The CDR3 runs to 16 residues.